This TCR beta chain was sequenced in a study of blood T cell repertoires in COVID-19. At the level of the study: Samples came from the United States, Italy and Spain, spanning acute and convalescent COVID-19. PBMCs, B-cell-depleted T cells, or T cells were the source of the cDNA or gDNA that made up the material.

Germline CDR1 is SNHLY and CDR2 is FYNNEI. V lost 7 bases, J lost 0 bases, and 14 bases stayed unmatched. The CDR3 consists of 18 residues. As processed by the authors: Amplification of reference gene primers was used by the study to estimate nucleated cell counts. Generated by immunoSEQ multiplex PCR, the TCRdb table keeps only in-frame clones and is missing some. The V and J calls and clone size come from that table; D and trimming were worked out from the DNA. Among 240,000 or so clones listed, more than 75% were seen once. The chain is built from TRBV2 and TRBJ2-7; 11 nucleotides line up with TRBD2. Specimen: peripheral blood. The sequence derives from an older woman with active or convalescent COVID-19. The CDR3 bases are TGTGCCAGCACGGTGGCTAGCGGGGGGCCCGGGAGCTCCTACGAGCAGTACTTC. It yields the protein CASTVASGGPGSSYEQYF.